These 12 T cell receptor beta chains originate from one sample sequenced in a study of CD8 T cells in ankylosing spondylitis. MiXCR, applied by TCRdb to the 5' RACE reads, yields one record per CDR3 protein. The sample yields about 260,000 distinct CDR3 sequences, under 30% seen once. The source material was blood, either unsorted or a sorted T cell fraction (not recorded which). The receptors stem from a male donor with ankylosing spondylitis or in good health (not recorded which).

This clonotype was picked up many times. The V gene is TRBV5-1, the J gene TRBJ2-3; D is undetermined. CDR1 is SGHRS, CDR2 YFSETQ, per germline. Trimming pared 4 bases from V and 0 bases from J, leaving 9 bases between. The length of the CDR3 is 14 residues. The CDR3 reads CASSKIPSTDTQYF. CDR3 DNA sequence: TGCGCCAGCAGCAAGATTCCTAGCACAGATACGCAGTATTTT.

This clonotype was observed at least ten times. The V gene is TRBV28, the J gene TRBJ2-5; 7 bases are shared with TRBD2. Looked up from germline, CDR1 is MDHEN and CDR2 is SYDVKM. V shed 6 bases and J 1 base; nucleotides not matched to a gene: 5. The CDR3 has 14 residues. The CDR3 DNA follows: TGTGCCAGCAGGACGGGGGGTGTCCAAGAGACCCAGTACTTC. It codes for CASRTGGVQETQYF. The full variable domain, completed using reference TRBV28 and TRBJ2-5, is DVKVTQSSRYLVKRTGEKVFLECVQDMDHENMFWYRQDPGLGLRLIYFSYDVKMKEKGDIPEGYSVSREKKERFSLILESASTNQTSMYLCASRTGGVQETQYFGPGTRLLVL.

This clonotype was counted ten times or more. The chain joins TRBV12-3 or TRBV12-4 to TRBJ1-3; no definite D call. With 5 bases removed from V and 0 bases from J, the gap between germline ends came to 11 bases. The CDR3 is made up of 15 amino acids. In DNA form, the CDR3 reads TGTGCCAGCAGTCCCTCCTTGCACTCTGGAAACACCATATATTTT. The encoded protein is CASSPSLHSGNTIYF.

Many counts were recorded for this clonotype. The V and J genes are TRBV5-1 and TRBJ2-7; D remains ambiguous. CDR3 size: 13 residues. Trimming removed 0 bases from V and 6 bases from J, with 10 bases in between. Germline CDR1 is SGHRS and CDR2 is YFSETQ. The DNA for the CDR3 is TGCGCCAGCAGCTTGGTGGCCCCCAGCGAGCAGTACTTC. It encodes CASSLVAPSEQYF.

This clonotype was detected ten times or more. The CDR3 sequence: CASSGRVNEKTQYF. The CDR3 nucleotides are TGCGCCAGCAGCGGGAGGGTGAACGAAAAGACCCAGTACTTC. The rearrangement links TRBV5-1 to TRBJ2-5; 7 bases are shared with TRBD2. The CDR3 has 14 amino acids. Germline trimming cut 4 bases from V and 6 bases from J; bases unmatched to any gene: 9. CDR1 and CDR2 from the germline V gene are SGHRS and YFSETQ. Together with reference TRBV5-1 and TRBJ2-5, the CDR3 gives the full variable domain: KAGVTQTPRYLIKTRGQQVTLSCSPISGHRSVSWYQQTPGQGLQFLFEYFSETQRNKGNFPGRFSGRQFSNSRSEMNVSTLELGDSALYLCASSGRVNEKTQYFGPGTRLLVL.

This clonotype was seen repeatedly, ten times or more. The chain recombines TRBV12-3 or TRBV12-4 with TRBJ1-5, with no clear D. V was clipped by 2 bases and J by 6 bases, with 8 bases between them. The CDR3 spans 13 residues. The CDR3 loop is CASSLSAGQPQHF. The CDR3 DNA reads as TGTGCCAGCAGTTTAAGTGCTGGTCAGCCCCAGCATTTT.

The chain combines TRBV12-3 or TRBV12-4 with TRBJ2-7; unclear D gene. The CDR3 runs to 13 residues. The V and J ends lost 6 bases and 3 bases respectively, with 12 bases between them. The CDR3 nucleotides read TGTGCCAGCAGACCGAACAGCCGCTACGAGCAGTACTTC. This sequence encodes CASRPNSRYEQYF.

CDR3 amino acids: CSVEYRGASTDTQYF. CDR3 DNA: TGCAGCGTTGAATATCGGGGGGCCAGCACAGATACGCAGTATTTT. V usage is TRBV29-1 and J usage is TRBJ2-3, with D maybe TRBD2 (7 bases). CDR3 length: 15 amino acids. With 2 bases removed from V and 0 bases from J, the gap between germline ends came to 12 bases. Germline V gene sequence: CDR1 SQVTM, CDR2 ANQGSEA.

There are many counts of this clonotype. CDR3 coding DNA: TGCAGTGCTAGAGATCCGCTATCAGGGGAGCTGTTTTTT. As protein: CSARDPLSGELFF. This sequence joins TRBV20-1 and TRBJ2-2, with D hard to call. The CDR3 is 13 residues long. V lost 0 bases and J 8 bases, leaving 10 bases between the germline ends. CDR1 and CDR2 from the germline V gene are DFQATT and SNEGSKA (reference sequence).

The chain combines TRBV12-3 or TRBV12-4 with TRBJ2-2; D unclear. V was clipped by 2 bases and J by 4 bases, with 8 bases between them. The CDR3 covers 14 residues. The CDR3 loop reads CASSLLRSTGELFF. The CDR3 nucleotides are TGTGCCAGCAGTTTATTAAGGTCCACCGGGGAGCTGTTTTTT.

At least ten counts were recorded for this clonotype. V gene TRBV20-1 combines with J gene TRBJ2-1; D gene unclear. V was shortened by 6 bases and J by 4 bases, with 7 bases between the two germline ends. The CDR3 sequence is 11 residues long. Germline assignment: CDR1 DFQATT and CDR2 SNEGSKA (reference sequence). The CDR3 here is CSAERYNEQFF. CDR3 nucleotides: TGCAGTGCCGAGAGATACAATGAGCAGTTCTTC.

This clonotype was detected only a few times. The chain employs TRBV20-1 and TRBJ2-3; 9 bases match TRBD2. V shed 6 bases and J 1 base; nucleotides not matched to a gene: 5. CDR1 is DFQATT and CDR2 is SNEGSKA in the germline V gene (reference sequence). This CDR3 is 14 amino acids long. The chain's CDR3 is CSAIAGARTDTQYF. CDR3 sequence (DNA): TGCAGTGCGATAGCGGGGGCCCGCACAGATACGCAGTATTTT.